This T cell receptor beta chain is drawn from a study of CD8 T cells in ankylosing spondylitis. Findings and limits, study-wide: According to the report, clones linked to the disease were significantly enriched in matched synovial fluid samples taken from ankylosing spondylitis patients. A number of the motif variants had already been described in reactive arthritis synovial fluid and blood. In peripheral blood, disease-linked CD8+ clones occurred at relatively low frequencies. For ankylosing spondylitis blood, a TCR beta motif of fewer than 10 highly homologous variants appeared characteristic.

This clonotype was counted between two and nine times. Antigen specificity is unknown. Scientists made TCR beta libraries using quantitative 5'-RACE with molecular barcodes. TCRdb used MiXCR to reprocess the 5' RACE reads, holding one entry per CDR3 protein. The sample holds about 700,000 distinct CDR3 sequences; around a fifth are singletons and the top ten take under 20%. V was pared by 4 bases and J by 6 bases, with 2 bases of the junction left unmatched. This CDR3 is built from 13 residues. Germline CDR1 and CDR2: LGHNA and YNFKEQ. The chain couples TRBV4-2 to TRBJ1-5; 8 nucleotides match TRBD1. The sample comprised blood, either unsorted or a sorted T cell fraction (not recorded which). This TCR was sampled from a male donor with ankylosing spondylitis. The CDR3 is CASSPTGGQPQHF. In DNA form, the CDR3 reads TGTGCCAGCAGCCCCACAGGGGGTCAGCCCCAGCATTTT.